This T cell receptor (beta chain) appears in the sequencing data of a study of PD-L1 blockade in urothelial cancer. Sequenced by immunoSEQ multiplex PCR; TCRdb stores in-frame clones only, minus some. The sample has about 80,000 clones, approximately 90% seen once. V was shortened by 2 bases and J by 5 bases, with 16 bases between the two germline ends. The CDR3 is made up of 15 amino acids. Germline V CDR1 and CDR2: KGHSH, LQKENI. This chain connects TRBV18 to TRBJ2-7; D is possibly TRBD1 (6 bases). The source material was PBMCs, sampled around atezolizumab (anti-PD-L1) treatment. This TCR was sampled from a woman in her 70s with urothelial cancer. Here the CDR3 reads CASSPTIGGRDEQYF. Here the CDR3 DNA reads TGTGCCAGCTCACCAACGATAGGGGGAAGGGACGAGCAGTACTTC.